This T cell receptor (beta chain) came from a study of post-analysis software for immune sequencing data. Background on the study: Patients had relapsing-remitting, secondary progressive or progressive-relapsing multiple sclerosis; some lacked subtype. Study observations and caveats: TRBV5-6, TRBV5-1 and TRBV20-1 belonged to a set of a handful of TRBV segments that were more frequent in patients than controls. By F measure, samples from a shared preparation batch strongly co-clustered.

Every TCR beta cDNA library bore unique molecular identifiers. Once roughly 0.85 to 11 million T cells were used, a few hundred thousand cDNA molecules resulted. MiXCR, applied by TCRdb to the PCR reads, yields one record per CDR3 protein. In the table there are about 400,000 distinct CDR3 sequences, roughly 36% of which are singletons. CDR3 length: 15 residues. V dropped 5 bases and J dropped 1 base, with 14 bases sitting between them. In germline, CDR1 is SGHAT, CDR2 FQNNGV. As for this clonotype: Antigen: not known.

Sequencing was carried out using blood. The chain couples TRBV11-2 to TRBJ1-1; D call uncertain. The source of this sequence is a girl aged 10 to 17 with multiple sclerosis. CDR3 in DNA: TGTGCCAGCAGCCCTCAGCCCGACAAGAACACTGAAGCTTTCTTT. This sequence encodes CASSPQPDKNTEAFF.